This T cell receptor (beta chain) stems from a study of blood T cells in healthy people across ages. Through a sample-barcoded 5' primer and a J-beta primer mix, a second PCR was run for about 6 to 11 cycles. TCRdb ran MiXCR on the 5' RACE reads and lists one entry per CDR3 protein. The table records under 950,000 distinct CDR3 sequences, approximately 22% of them present only once. This clonotype came up a few times. The material sequenced was blood. The clonotype comes from a man between 65 and 85 years old in good health.

CDR3: CASSYSGTGKETQYF. In nucleotides, the CDR3 is TGTGCCAGCAGCTACTCCGGGACAGGGAAGGAGACCCAGTACTTC. V is TRBV5-5 and J is TRBJ2-7; 9 bases map to TRBD1. Near its end, the DNA agrees better with TRBJ2-5, so the J call may be wrong. This CDR3 has 15 residues. From germline, CDR1 is SGHKS and CDR2 YYEKEE (reference sequence).